This record covers a single T cell receptor beta chain. Under the authors' procedure: Amplifying reference gene primers gave estimates of nucleated cell counts. Sequenced by immunoSEQ multiplex PCR; TCRdb stores in-frame clones only, minus some. The V and J calls and clone size come from that table; D and trimming were worked out from the DNA. Of roughly 90,000 clones in the sample, 85% to 90% were seen once. This sample is part of a study of blood T cell repertoires in COVID-19. Study-level information: Collection of acute and convalescent COVID-19 samples took place in the United States, Italy and Spain. Sample material is recorded as cDNA or gDNA derived from T cells, B-cell-depleted T cells, or PBMCs.

Trimming shortened V by 6 bases and J by 2 bases, and 11 bases separated the two germline ends. Germline V lookup: CDR1 MGHDK, CDR2 SYGVNS. This CDR3 has 13 amino acids. Sequencing was performed on peripheral blood. This TCR derives from a man aged 40-55 years with acute or convalescent COVID-19. This chain uses TRBV25-1 with TRBJ2-7; unclear D gene. The CDR3 sequence: CASSEPAAYEQYF. The CDR3 DNA reads TGTGCCAGCAGCGAGCCTGCGGCCTACGAGCAGTACTTC.